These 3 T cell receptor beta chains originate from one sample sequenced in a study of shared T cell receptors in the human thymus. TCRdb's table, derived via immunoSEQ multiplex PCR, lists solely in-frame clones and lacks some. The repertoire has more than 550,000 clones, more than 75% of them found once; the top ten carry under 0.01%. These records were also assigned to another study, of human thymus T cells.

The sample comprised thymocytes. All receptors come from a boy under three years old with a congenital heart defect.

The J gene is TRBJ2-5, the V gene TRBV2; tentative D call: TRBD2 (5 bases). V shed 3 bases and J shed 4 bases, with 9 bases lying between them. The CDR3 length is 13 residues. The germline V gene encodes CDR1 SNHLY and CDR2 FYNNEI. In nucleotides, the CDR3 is TGTGCCAGCAGTGACGCGGGTTCAGAGACCCAGTACTTC. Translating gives CASSDAGSETQYF.

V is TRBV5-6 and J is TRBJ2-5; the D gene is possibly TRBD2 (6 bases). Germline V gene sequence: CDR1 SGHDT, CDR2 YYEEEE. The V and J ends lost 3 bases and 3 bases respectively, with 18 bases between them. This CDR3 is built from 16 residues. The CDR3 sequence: CASSSGHGGIEETQYF. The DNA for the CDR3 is TGTGCCAGCAGCTCGGGGCATGGGGGGATCGAAGAGACCCAGTACTTC.

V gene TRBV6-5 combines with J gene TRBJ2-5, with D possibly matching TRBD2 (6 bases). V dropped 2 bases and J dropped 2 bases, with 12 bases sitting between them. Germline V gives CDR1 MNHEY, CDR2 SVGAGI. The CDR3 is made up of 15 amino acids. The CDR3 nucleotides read TGTGCCAGCAGTTACGGGGGGAGGAAGCAAGAGACCCAGTACTTC. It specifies CASSYGGRKQETQYF.